The rows below give T cell receptor beta chains drawn from one sample of a study of identical twins. TCRdb passed the 5' RACE reads through MiXCR, listing each CDR3 protein once. The sample has more than 650,000 distinct CDR3 sequences, roughly 6% seen once. Sequencing was carried out using naive T cells sorted from blood. All receptors derive from a man in his late teens or twenties in good health. Each CDR3 is given with its conserved first and last residue. D genes are given only for firm matches. The listing skips clone size in some rows; elsewhere it reads once, few, many or a size class.

cdr3_length d_call j_call v_call clone_size cdr3_aa cdr3_nt
15 NA TRBJ2-5 TRBV7-8 NA CASSLASVAGKTQYF TGTGCCAGCAGCTTAGCGTCGGTAGCTGGAAAGACCCAGTACTTC
13 NA TRBJ2-2 TRBV12-3/TRBV12-4 few CASSLKEGGELFF TGTGCCAGCAGTTTAAAAGAGGGCGGGGAGCTGTTTTTT
13 NA TRBJ1-3 TRBV5-1 many CASSLFGDNTIYF TGCGCCAGCAGCTTGTTCGGCGACAACACCATATATTTT
15 NA TRBJ2-7 TRBV15 few CATSRESGTLYEQYF TGTGCCACCAGCAGAGAATCCGGGACACTCTACGAGCAGTACTTC
14 NA TRBJ2-6 TRBV15 NA CATSIGAGANVLTF TGTGCCACCAGCATAGGGGCTGGGGCCAACGTCCTGACTTTC
14 NA TRBJ2-4 TRBV27 NA CASSGDNWQNIQYF TGTGCCAGCAGTGGGGACAATTGGCAAAACATTCAGTACTTC
13 TRBD1 TRBJ2-1 TRBV28 many CASYGTGVNEQFF TGTGCCAGCTACGGGACAGGGGTTAATGAGCAGTTCTTC
14 TRBD1 TRBJ2-5 TRBV12-3/TRBV12-4 few CASSEDRGTGTQYF TGTGCCAGCAGCGAAGACAGGGGGACGGGGACCCAGTACTTC
14 TRBD1 TRBJ1-3 TRBV12-3/TRBV12-4 many CASSSTGEENTIYF TGTGCCAGCAGTTCGACAGGGGAGGAAAACACCATATATTTT
18 TRBD1 TRBJ1-1 TRBV5-1 few CASSLAGQGPKGWTEAFF TGCGCCAGCAGCTTGGCGGGACAGGGGCCAAAGGGTTGGACTGAAGCTTTCTTT
14 TRBD1 TRBJ1-1 TRBV12-3/TRBV12-4 many CASSRQGWSTEAFF TGTGCCAGCAGTAGACAGGGCTGGAGCACTGAAGCTTTCTTT
14 NA TRBJ2-7 TRBV20-1 many CSASLTTVSYEQYF TGCAGTGCTAGCCTCACTACAGTGAGCTACGAGCAGTACTTC
14 NA TRBJ1-2 TRBV20-1 many CSARGLRQNYGYTF TGCAGTGCTAGAGGCTTGAGACAGAACTATGGCTACACCTTC
16 TRBD2 TRBJ2-1 TRBV20-1 NA CSARLTSGRLYNEQFF TGCAGTGCTAGGCTGACTAGCGGGAGGCTTTACAATGAGCAGTTCTTC
15 NA TRBJ1-1 TRBV9 many CASSAFTAANTEAFF TGTGCCAGCAGCGCCTTCACAGCAGCAAACACTGAAGCTTTCTTT
15 TRBD2 TRBJ2-1 TRBV27 few CASLGSGRAANEQFF TGTGCCAGCCTCGGAAGCGGGAGGGCCGCCAATGAGCAGTTCTTC
14 TRBD1 TRBJ1-5 TRBV28 NA CASSFGQGGYGQHF TGTGCCAGCAGTTTCGGACAGGGGGGATATGGTCAGCATTTT
19 TRBD1 TRBJ2-6 TRBV27 few CASRPLPGQGFSGANVLTF TGTGCCAGCAGACCTCTCCCGGGACAGGGATTCTCTGGGGCCAACGTCCTGACTTTC
15 NA TRBJ2-1 TRBV12-3/TRBV12-4 few CASRKARDTYNEQFF TGTGCCAGCAGGAAAGCCCGGGACACCTACAATGAGCAGTTCTTC
19 NA TRBJ2-2 TRBV19 few CASNLFGTGRTSITGELFF TGTGCCAGTAATCTATTCGGGACAGGGAGGACTAGCATCACCGGGGAGCTGTTTTTT
11 NA TRBJ1-2 TRBV6-2/TRBV6-3 few CASNDLDGYTF TGTGCCAGCAACGACCTTGATGGCTACACCTTC
14 TRBD2 TRBJ2-7 TRBV20-1 many CSALRAGGNYEQYF TGCAGTGCCCTTCGAGCGGGAGGGAATTACGAGCAGTACTTC
15 NA TRBJ2-3 TRBV9 many CASSVVQGGTDTQYF TGTGCCAGCAGCGTGGTTCAGGGGGGGACAGATACGCAGTATTTT
13 NA TRBJ2-1 TRBV7-2 NA CASSSTPGLRQFF TGTGCCAGCAGCTCAACTCCGGGGCTTCGGCAGTTCTTC
14 NA TRBJ1-2 TRBV5-1 many CASRWGTANYGYTF TGCGCCAGCAGATGGGGGACGGCTAACTATGGCTACACCTTC
17 NA TRBJ1-5 TRBV4-1 few CASSQDLLGPIGQPQHF TGCGCCAGCAGCCAAGATCTATTAGGGCCTATCGGCCAGCCCCAGCATTTT
14 TRBD1 TRBJ1-5 TRBV12-3/TRBV12-4 many CASSSTGRNQPQHF TGTGCCAGCAGCTCGACAGGGCGCAATCAGCCCCAGCATTTT
16 NA TRBJ1-5 TRBV28 few CASSLAGPGTNQPQHF TGTGCCAGCAGTTTAGCAGGACCCGGTACGAATCAGCCCCAGCATTTT
14 NA TRBJ2-7 TRBV28 few CASRPGTEYYEQYF TGTGCCAGCAGGCCCGGGACGGAGTATTACGAGCAGTACTTC
14 NA TRBJ2-1 TRBV24-1 many CATSDSDTTRSRFF TGTGCCACCAGTGACTCTGACACCACAAGGAGCAGGTTCTTC
16 NA TRBJ2-7 TRBV10-3 many CAISEAGQSLTYEQYF TGTGCCATCAGTGAGGCGGGACAGTCCTTAACCTACGAGCAGTACTTC
13 NA TRBJ2-5 TRBV20-1 many CSARVRQQETQYF TGCAGTGCTAGAGTAAGGCAGCAAGAGACCCAGTACTTC
15 TRBD1 TRBJ2-7 TRBV18 NA CASSQLSGTAYEQYF TGTGCCAGCTCACAATTGTCCGGGACAGCCTACGAGCAGTACTTC
16 TRBD1 TRBJ2-2 TRBV4-3 many CASSQRTGANTGELFF TGCGCCAGCAGCCAAAGGACAGGGGCCAACACCGGGGAGCTGTTTTTT
15 TRBD2 TRBJ2-5 TRBV6-2/TRBV6-3 NA CASSHFSGRQETQYF TGTGCCAGCAGTCATTTTAGCGGGAGACAAGAGACCCAGTACTTC